The following is a T cell receptor beta chain sequence with its context. The antigen it recognizes is unknown. Base quality data are lacking; no much larger clone is found one base away. The data stem from a study of blood T cell repertoires in COVID-19 (dated by TCRdb to the early 2020s). About the investigation overall: Samples covering the acute and convalescent phases of COVID-19 were provided by collaborators in the United States, Italy and Spain. The prospective study material was composed of cDNA or gDNA derived from T cells, B-cell-depleted T cells, or PBMCs. Subjects who had been exposed to COVID-19, were actively infected with it, or had recovered from it provided the deeply sampled blood TCRbeta repertoires that made up the dataset. The repertoires were released in a freely available public database intended as a resource for research on the immune response to SARS-CoV-2. Samples came from the ongoing ImmuneRACE study (first 160 participants) plus 1,254 subjects from 6 global collaborators. Nearly every sample came with metadata listing a de-identified subject ID, COVID-19 status, age in years and sex. HLA class I and class II types, where available, came from metadata supplied by the sample provider rather than from assay-based typing. Findings and caveats that apply to the study as a whole: The quantity of clinical and demographic metadata differed by source and by participant and was supplied without curation.

Collaborating institutions collected whole blood in K2EDTA tubes following their own protocols. For TCRbeta analysis, collaborator samples were shipped as frozen whole blood, as isolated PBMCs, or as DNA extracted from either sample type. The immunoSEQ Assay, a bias-controlled multiplex PCR, was used to amplify TCRbeta CDR3 regions from genomic DNA. The original pipeline was this. The number of nucleated cells in each sample was estimated from the amplification of reference gene primers within the assay. Sequence reads were collapsed and filtered to measure the absolute abundance of every unique TCRbeta CDR3 rearrangement. For each sample, productive Simpson clonality was calculated as the square root of Simpson's diversity index over productive rearrangements. Imported from immuneACCESS, the table was reduced by TCRdb to in-frame sequences with V and J called. These copies leave out some clones; in studies compared against another copy, an unresolved V gene accounts for under half, and the cause of the remainder is not known. Clonal size and the V and J genes are those of that table, whereas D and trimming came from the DNA. The sample has approximately 160,000 clones on record, approximately 88% of them singletons. Clones ranked in the top ten supply roughly 14% of the sample.

The CDR3 measures 14 amino acids from cysteine to phenylalanine. Solely the CDR3 DNA is kept, with 42 bases framed from the first base. Trimmed from V: 5 bases; trimmed from J: 5 bases; junction bases lacking a gene match: 6. CDR1 and CDR2 were assigned from the germline V gene as SGHAT and FQNNGV. Rearrangement joined TRBV11-2 to TRBJ2-3; TRBD1 matches 8 bases in the middle. This receptor was obtained from a man between 18 and 35 years old with active or convalescent COVID-19. Material for sequencing was peripheral blood. The CDR3 sequence is CASSLDRVGDTQYF. The DNA is TGTGCCAGCAGCCTGGACAGGGTGGGAGATACGCAGTATTTT. When the CDR3 is completed using the reference TRBV11-2 and TRBJ2-3 genes on either side, the full variable domain is EAGVAQSPRYKIIEKRQSVAFWCNPISGHATLYWYQQILGQGPKLLIQFQNNGVVDDSQLPKDRFSAERLKGVDSTLKIQPAKLEDSAVYLCASSLDRVGDTQYFGPGTRLTVL.